Only a few counts were recorded for the clone carrying this T cell receptor (beta chain). The CDR3 loop spans 15 amino acids. The sample originates from a study of identical twins. Template switching created a universal primer site, and the cDNA included unique molecular identifiers. TCRdb independently ran MiXCR on the 5' RACE reads; one entry per CDR3 protein. The sample comprises 500,000 or so distinct CDR3 sequences, 14% of which are singletons, and about 0.54% rests with the top ten. These data were also filed under a second study, of yellow fever vaccine responses in identical twins.

V is TRBV21-1 and J is TRBJ2-3; the table's D call, TRBD2, has no DNA check behind it. TRBV21-1 is labeled a pseudogene. Sequencing input: CD4+ T cells sorted from blood. The TCR was taken from a woman aged 18-29 years in good health. CDR3 bases: TGTGCCAGCAGCAGGTTAGCGGGAGTCTCAGATACGCAGTATTTT. Translating it yields CASSRLAGVSDTQYF.